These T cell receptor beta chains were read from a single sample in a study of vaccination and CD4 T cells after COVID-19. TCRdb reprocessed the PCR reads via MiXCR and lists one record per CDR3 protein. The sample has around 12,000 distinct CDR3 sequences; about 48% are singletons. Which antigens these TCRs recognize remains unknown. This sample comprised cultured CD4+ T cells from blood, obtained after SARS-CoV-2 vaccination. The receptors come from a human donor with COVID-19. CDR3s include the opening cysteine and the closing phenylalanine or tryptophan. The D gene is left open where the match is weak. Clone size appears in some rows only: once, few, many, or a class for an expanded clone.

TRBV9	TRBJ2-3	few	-	CASSVDEGASTDTQYF	TGTGCCAGCAGCGTAGACGAAGGGGCTAGCACAGATACGCAGTATTTT
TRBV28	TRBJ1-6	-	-	CASSYNRARNSPLHF	TGTGCCAGCAGCTACAACAGGGCGCGAAATTCACCCCTCCACTTT
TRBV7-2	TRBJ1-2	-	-	CASSLNYGYTF	TGTGCCAGCAGCCTTAACTATGGCTACACCTTC
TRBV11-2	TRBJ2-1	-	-	CASGHNGQFF	TGTGCCAGCGGCCACAATGGGCAGTTCTTC
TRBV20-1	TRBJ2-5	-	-	CSARTSPPDIKETQYF	TGCAGTGCTCGAACCTCCCCCCCGGACATAAAAGAGACCCAGTACTTC
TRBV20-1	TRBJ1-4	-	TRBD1	CSAYTTGSWEKLFF	TGCAGTGCTTATACGACAGGGAGTTGGGAAAAGCTGTTTTTT
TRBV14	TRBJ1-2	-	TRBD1	CASSPGQTTFRYGYTF	TGTGCCAGCAGTCCGGGACAGACCACCTTCCGATATGGCTACACCTTC
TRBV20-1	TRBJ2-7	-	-	CSARKYAGRGSSRDSYEQYF	TGCAGTGCTAGGAAATACGCCGGCAGGGGATCGAGCAGAGACTCCTACGAGCAGTACTTC
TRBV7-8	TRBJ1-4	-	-	CASSSREGSEKLFF	TGTGCCAGCAGCTCGCGGGAGGGGTCTGAAAAACTGTTTTTT
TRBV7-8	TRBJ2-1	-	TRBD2	CASSLTSGHNEQFF	TGTGCCAGCAGCCTGACTAGCGGACACAATGAGCAGTTCTTC
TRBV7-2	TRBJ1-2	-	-	CASSYWRGSGYTF	TGTGCCAGCAGCTACTGGCGAGGCTCTGGCTACACCTTC
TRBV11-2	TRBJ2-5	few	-	CASSMGGLARGETQYF	TGTGCCAGCAGCATGGGGGGGCTGGCTCGGGGAGAGACCCAGTACTTC
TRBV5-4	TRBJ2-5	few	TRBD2	CASSGRGRETQYF	TGTGCCAGCAGCGGGAGGGGACGGGAGACCCAGTACTTC
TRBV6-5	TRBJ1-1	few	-	CASSYSMGNTEAFF	TGTGCCAGCAGTTACTCCATGGGGAACACTGAAGCTTTCTTT
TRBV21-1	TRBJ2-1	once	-	CASSNGPVGGGCYNEQFF	TGTGCCAGCAGCAATGGCCCCGTTGGCGGGGGGTGCTACAATGAGCAGTTCTTC
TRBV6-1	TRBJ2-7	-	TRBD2	CASSELGLAGAYEQYF	TGTGCCAGCAGTGAATTGGGCCTAGCGGGGGCCTACGAGCAGTACTTC
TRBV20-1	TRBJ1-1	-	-	CSARGGGDLDTEAFF	TGCAGTGCTAGAGGAGGGGGGGATCTGGACACTGAAGCTTTCTTT
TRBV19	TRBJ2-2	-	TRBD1	CATRQGSANTGELFF	TGTGCCACCCGACAGGGCTCAGCGAACACCGGGGAGCTGTTTTTT
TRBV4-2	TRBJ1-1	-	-	CASSQEGSTAVAFF	TGTGCCAGCAGCCAAGAGGGGTCTACGGCGGTAGCTTTCTTT
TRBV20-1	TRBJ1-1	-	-	CSARDATGAGWVAFF	TGCAGTGCTAGAGATGCGACGGGGGCTGGCTGGGTAGCTTTCTTT
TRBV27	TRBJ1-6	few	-	CASSLKGDSPLHF	TGTGCCAGCAGTTTAAAAGGTGACTCACCCCTCCACTTT
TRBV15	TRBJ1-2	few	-	CATSRDLYGYTF	TGTGCCACCAGCAGAGATCTGTATGGCTACACCTTC
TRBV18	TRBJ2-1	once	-	CASSPLPSSCNEQFF	TGTGCCAGCTCACCACTGCCGAGCTCCTGCAATGAGCAGTTCTTC
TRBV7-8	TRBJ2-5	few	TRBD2	CASSWGLGETQYF	TGTGCCAGCAGTTGGGGACTAGGAGAGACCCAGTACTTC
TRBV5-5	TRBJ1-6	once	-	CASTVPGRSNSPLHF	TGTGCCAGCACCGTACCGGGACGCTCTAATTCACCCCTCCACTTT
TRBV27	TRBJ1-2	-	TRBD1	CASSPRQGGIGGYTF	TGTGCCAGCAGTCCGAGACAGGGCGGGATTGGTGGCTACACCTTC
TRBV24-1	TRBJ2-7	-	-	CATSDTTGGQQYF	TGTGCCACCAGTGACACTACAGGAGGCCAGCAGTACTTC
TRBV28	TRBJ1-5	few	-	CASRNPGGPNQPQHF	TGTGCCAGCAGAAACCCCGGCGGGCCCAATCAGCCCCAGCATTTT
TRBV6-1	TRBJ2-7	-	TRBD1	CASRGLGQAHEQYF	TGTGCCAGCAGAGGTCTAGGACAGGCCCACGAGCAGTACTTC
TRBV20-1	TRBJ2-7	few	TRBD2	CSAGWTSGGGEQYF	TGCAGTGCTGGCTGGACTAGCGGGGGGGGTGAGCAGTACTTC
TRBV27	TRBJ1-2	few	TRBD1	CASSLSGQAYGYTF	TGTGCCAGCAGTTTATCGGGACAGGCCTATGGCTACACCTTC
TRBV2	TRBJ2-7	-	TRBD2	CASSERTGGLSYEQYF	TGTGCCAGCAGTGAAAGAACGGGGGGTCTCTCCTACGAGCAGTACTTC
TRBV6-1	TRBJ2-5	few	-	CASSGNSGNQETQYF	TGTGCCAGCAGTGGAAACAGTGGGAACCAAGAGACCCAGTACTTC
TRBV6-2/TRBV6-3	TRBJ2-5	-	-	CASSATETQYF	TGTGCCAGCAGTGCGACAGAGACCCAGTACTTC